This TCR beta chain was captured by sequencing in a study of T cells in Graves' hyperthyroidism and ophthalmopathy (dated 2019 in TCRdb). About the study as a whole: Peripheral blood samples were taken at initial diagnosis, before any treatment was given. To identify TCR V-J signatures that set the groups apart, the researchers used a discovery cohort of 90 to 100 patients, made up of fewer than 50 with Graves' ophthalmopathy and 55 to 65 with stable Graves' hyperthyroidism. Prospective prediction of ophthalmopathy was tested in an independent validation cohort consisting of 18 hyperthyroidism patients and around 17 patients who later progressed to ophthalmopathy. The 100 discovery patients were randomly split 7:3 into training and test sets. The study also compared thyroid tissue and blood T-cell repertoires from about 6 Graves' hyperthyroidism patients. After blood sampling, hyperthyroidism patients were treated with methimazole at a starting dose of 30 mg daily, and ophthalmopathy patients were treated with high-dose intravenous methylprednisolone. The paper describes TCR Vbeta CDR3 sequencing of fewer than 150 peripheral blood samples, made up of roughly 40 ophthalmopathy patients, more than 70 hyperthyroidism patients and around 17 progressor patients. Points the paper makes about the study in general: A 13 V-J signature model separated ophthalmopathy from stable hyperthyroidism, with roughly 88% sensitivity and about 81% specificity in cross-validation and 80%/75% in testing. Most expanded thyroid clonotypes (frequency above 0.001) were also detected in blood, a finding suggesting that blood repertoires may reflect thyroid immune responses. During validation, the model predicted progression to ophthalmopathy a median of around 6 months ahead of onset, with almost 71% sensitivity and about 72% specificity. Sample size was not statistically predetermined, and investigators were not blinded to group allocation.

V has 2 bases trimmed and J has 6 bases trimmed; junction bases matching no gene number 7. Measured from the cysteine to the phenylalanine, the CDR3 is 14 residues long. Only the CDR3 region is kept as DNA, spanning 42 bases read in frame from base 1. The germline V gene provides CDR1 SGHRS and CDR2 YFSETQ. Amplification of TCR beta CDR3 regions was carried out from RNA transcripts. The first round of RT-PCR for the TCR CDR3 was performed with the HTBI primer set and the Qiagen OneStep RT-PCR kit. The libraries were constructed in a second round of multiplex PCR and then size-selected and purified. The libraries were sequenced on an Illumina HiSeq2000 using paired-end 100 bp reads. The published analysis was carried out like this. SOAPnuke was used to process the raw data, removing reads that contained adapters or uncalled bases, had a mean Phred below 15, or lacked an exact match to the constant primer or identifier. High-quality paired reads were merged using COPE v1.2.5, and each unique nucleotide sequence was defined as a clonotype. MiTCR v1.1 was used to align clonotypes to the IMGT TRBV, TRBD and TRBJ reference segments. Analysis was restricted to V-J combinations with a frequency above 0.0001, which covered about 99% of repertoires. A TCS score was defined as the ratio between F50 (clonal expansion) and ExV (chaos), using BLOSUM62-based TCRdist between CDR3 peptides within each V-J. Welch's t-statistics and random forest reduced 500 to 650 V-J features to roughly 13, which were used in a naive Bayes classifier (R e1071). TCRdb itself trimmed the public reads at Q25 with fastp, ran MiXCR and retained productive beta chains. Duplicate CDR3 protein sequences are folded into a single record with the most common DNA and genes. It is TCRdb's table, rather than the study itself, that gives the V and J calls and clone size. Across this sample there are over 550,000 distinct CDR3 sequences, with 15% to 20% seen only once. Jointly, the top ten make up about 17% of the sample.

The table lists this clonotype with many counts. The specificity of this receptor is unknown. Qualities for individual bases were not recorded, and no much larger clone is one base off. A patient counted as having stable Graves' hyperthyroidism if no progression to ophthalmopathy occurred over 18 months of follow-up. Hyperthyroidism patients were newly diagnosed, had a disease duration of under 2 months, and were aged 18 to 65 years. Patients with uncontrolled infections, other autoimmune diseases, pregnancy or lactation were excluded. Diagnoses relied on clinical symptoms, serum thyroxine and TRAb, thyroid ultrasound and orbital computed tomography. Ficoll-Paque density gradient centrifugation was used to isolate PBMCs from approximately 10 ml of fresh peripheral blood. Total RNA was extracted with Trizol reagent, and quality was checked on an Agilent 2100 Bioanalyzer.

This sequence originates from a woman aged 18 to 35 with Graves' hyperthyroidism. The sequenced material came from blood. In this chain, TRBV5-1 is recombined with TRBJ2-7; 8 nucleotides in the junction match TRBD1. The CDR3 reads as follows: CASSFTGGPPEQYF. The bases are TGCGCCAGCAGCTTTACAGGGGGTCCCCCCGAGCAGTACTTC.